This entry concerns a single T cell receptor (beta chain). The antigen is undetermined. TCRdb's copy holds only in-frame clones and misses some; the assay was immunoSEQ multiplex PCR. The data contain over 85,000 clones, about 95% of them singletons. These data come from a study of T cells in pancreatic ductal adenocarcinoma. Study-wide findings and caveats: This surgical cohort overrepresents the minority presenting with early-stage disease.

The selected patients with pancreatic ductal adenocarcinoma had surgery but no neoadjuvant therapy. The V and J ends lost 1 base and 12 bases respectively, with 10 bases between them. There are 12 residues in the CDR3. CDR1 and CDR2 from the germline V gene are LNHDA and SQIVND (reference sequence). This receptor was identified in a human donor with pancreatic ductal adenocarcinoma. The chain recombines TRBV19 with TRBJ1-5; D is ambiguous. The sample was PBMCs. The CDR3 region has the DNA TGTGCCAGTAGTATAGGCGGGATGGTCCAGCATTTT. Its translation is CASSIGGMVQHF.